This TCR beta chain originates from a study of T-cell reconstitution after alpha-beta-depleted transplantation in children. This clonotype has ten or more counts. Unique molecular identifiers were incorporated into the prepared TCRbeta library. MiXCR was run by TCRdb on the PCR reads, yielding one entry per CDR3 protein. The sample has about 340,000 distinct CDR3 sequences; 10% to 15% are singletons. The sequence was collected from a human donor who donated a stem cell graft to a child with Fanconi anemia. Sequencing used PBMCs, obtained from the stem cell graft.

The CDR3, as DNA: TGTGCCAGCAGTTGGGCCTCAGGGGAGCAGTTCTTC. This gives the protein CASSWASGEQFF. The J gene is TRBJ2-1, the V gene TRBV6-1; perhaps TRBD1 as D (5 bases). V was pared by 5 bases and J by 10 bases, with 12 bases between. The CDR3 contains 12 residues. Germline assignment: CDR1 MNHNS and CDR2 SASEGT.